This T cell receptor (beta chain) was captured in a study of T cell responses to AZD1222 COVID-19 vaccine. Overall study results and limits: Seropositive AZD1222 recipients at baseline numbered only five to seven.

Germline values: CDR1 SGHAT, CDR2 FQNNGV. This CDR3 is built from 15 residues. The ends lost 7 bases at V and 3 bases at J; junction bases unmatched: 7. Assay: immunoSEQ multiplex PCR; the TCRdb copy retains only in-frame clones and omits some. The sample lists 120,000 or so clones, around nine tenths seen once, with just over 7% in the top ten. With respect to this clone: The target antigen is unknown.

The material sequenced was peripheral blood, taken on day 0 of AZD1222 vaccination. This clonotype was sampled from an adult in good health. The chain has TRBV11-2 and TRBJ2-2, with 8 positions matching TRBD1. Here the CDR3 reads CASNDRDRHTGELFF. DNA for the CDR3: TGTGCCAGCAACGACCGGGACAGGCACACCGGGGAGCTGTTTTTT.